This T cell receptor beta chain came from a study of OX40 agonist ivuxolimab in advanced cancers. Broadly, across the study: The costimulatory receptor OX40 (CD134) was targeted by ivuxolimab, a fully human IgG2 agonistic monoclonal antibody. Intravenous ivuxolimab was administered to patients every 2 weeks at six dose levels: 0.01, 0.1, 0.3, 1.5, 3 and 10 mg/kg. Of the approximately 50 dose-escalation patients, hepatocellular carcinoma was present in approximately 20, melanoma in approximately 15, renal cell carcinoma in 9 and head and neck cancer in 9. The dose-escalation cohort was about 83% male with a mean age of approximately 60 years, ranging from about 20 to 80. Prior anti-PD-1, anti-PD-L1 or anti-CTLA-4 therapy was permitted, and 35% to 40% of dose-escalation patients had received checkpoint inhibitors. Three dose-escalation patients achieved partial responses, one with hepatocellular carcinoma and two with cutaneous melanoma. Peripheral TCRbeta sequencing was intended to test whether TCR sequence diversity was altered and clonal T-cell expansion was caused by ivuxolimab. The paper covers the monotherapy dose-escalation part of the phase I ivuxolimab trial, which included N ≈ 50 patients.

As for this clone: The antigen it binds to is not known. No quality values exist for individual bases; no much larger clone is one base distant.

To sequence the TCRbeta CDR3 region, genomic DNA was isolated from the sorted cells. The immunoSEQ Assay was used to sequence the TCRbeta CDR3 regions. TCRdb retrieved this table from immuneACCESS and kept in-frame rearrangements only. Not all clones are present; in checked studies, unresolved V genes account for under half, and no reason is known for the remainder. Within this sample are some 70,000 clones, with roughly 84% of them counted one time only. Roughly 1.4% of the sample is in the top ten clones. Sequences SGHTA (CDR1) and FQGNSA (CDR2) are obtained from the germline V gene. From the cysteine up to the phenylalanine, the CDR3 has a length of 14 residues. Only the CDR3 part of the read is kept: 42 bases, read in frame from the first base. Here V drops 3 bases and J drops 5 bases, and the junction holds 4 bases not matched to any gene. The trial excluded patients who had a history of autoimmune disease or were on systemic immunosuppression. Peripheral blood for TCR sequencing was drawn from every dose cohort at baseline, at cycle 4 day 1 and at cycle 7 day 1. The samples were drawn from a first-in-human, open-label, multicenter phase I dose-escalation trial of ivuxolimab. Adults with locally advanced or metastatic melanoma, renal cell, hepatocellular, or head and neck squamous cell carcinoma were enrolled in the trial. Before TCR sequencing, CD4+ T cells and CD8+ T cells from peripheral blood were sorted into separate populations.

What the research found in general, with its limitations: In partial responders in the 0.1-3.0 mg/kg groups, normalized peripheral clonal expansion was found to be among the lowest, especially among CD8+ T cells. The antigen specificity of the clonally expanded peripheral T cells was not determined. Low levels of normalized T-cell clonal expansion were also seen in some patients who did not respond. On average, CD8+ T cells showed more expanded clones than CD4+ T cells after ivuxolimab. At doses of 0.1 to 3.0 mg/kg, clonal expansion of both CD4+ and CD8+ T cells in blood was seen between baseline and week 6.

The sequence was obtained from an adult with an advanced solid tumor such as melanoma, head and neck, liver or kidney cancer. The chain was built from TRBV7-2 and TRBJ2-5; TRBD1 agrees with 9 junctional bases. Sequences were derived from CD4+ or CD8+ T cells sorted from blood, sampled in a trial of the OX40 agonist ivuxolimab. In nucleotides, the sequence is TGTGCCAGCAGCTTTGAACAGGGGGCTGAGACCCAGTACTTC. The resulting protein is CASSFEQGAETQYF.